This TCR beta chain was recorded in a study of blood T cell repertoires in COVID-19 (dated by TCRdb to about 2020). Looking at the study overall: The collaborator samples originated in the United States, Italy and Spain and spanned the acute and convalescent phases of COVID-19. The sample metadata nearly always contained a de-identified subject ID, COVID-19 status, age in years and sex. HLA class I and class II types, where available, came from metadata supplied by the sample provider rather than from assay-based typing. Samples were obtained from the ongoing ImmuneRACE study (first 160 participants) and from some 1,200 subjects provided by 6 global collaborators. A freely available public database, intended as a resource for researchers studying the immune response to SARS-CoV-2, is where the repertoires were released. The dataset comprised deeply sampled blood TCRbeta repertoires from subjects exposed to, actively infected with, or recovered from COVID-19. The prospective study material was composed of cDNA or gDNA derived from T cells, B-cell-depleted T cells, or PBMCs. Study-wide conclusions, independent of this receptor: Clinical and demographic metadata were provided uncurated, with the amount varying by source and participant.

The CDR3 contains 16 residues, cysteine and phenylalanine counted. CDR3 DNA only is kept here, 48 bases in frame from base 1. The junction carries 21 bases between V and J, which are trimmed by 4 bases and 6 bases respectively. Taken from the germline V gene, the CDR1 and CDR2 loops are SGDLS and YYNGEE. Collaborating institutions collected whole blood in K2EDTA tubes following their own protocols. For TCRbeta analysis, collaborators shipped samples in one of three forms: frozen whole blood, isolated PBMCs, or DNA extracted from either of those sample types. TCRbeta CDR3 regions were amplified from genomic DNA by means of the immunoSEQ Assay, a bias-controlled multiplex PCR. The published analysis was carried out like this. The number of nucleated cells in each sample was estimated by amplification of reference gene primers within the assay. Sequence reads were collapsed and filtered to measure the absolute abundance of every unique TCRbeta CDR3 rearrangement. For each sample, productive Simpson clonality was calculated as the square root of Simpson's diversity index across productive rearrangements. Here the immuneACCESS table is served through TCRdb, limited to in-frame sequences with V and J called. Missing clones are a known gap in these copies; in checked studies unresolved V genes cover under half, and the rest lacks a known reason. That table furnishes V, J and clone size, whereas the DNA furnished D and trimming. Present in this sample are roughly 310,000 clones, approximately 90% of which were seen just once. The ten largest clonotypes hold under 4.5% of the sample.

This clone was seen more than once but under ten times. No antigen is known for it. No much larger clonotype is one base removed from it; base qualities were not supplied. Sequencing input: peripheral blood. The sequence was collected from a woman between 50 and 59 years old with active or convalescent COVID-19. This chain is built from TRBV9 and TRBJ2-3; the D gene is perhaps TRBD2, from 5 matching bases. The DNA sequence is TGTGCCAGCAGCCTCCGAGGGCAGGTTTTCTTTGATACGCAGTATTTT. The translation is CASSLRGQVFFDTQYF.